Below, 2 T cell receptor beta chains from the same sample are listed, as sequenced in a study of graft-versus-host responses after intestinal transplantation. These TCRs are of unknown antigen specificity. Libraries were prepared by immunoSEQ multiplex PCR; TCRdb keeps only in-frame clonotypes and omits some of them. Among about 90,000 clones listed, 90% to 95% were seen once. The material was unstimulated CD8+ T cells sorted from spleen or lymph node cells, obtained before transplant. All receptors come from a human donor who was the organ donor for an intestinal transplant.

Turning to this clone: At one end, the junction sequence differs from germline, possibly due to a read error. The CDR3 region has the DNA TGCGCCAGCAGCTTGTTGCTAGCTGACCCGGAGACCCGGTACTTC. As protein: CASSLLLADPETRYF. This chain uses TRBV5-1 with TRBJ2-5, with D perhaps matching TRBD2 (5 bases). This CDR3 comprises 15 residues. Germline V lookup: CDR1 SGHRS, CDR2 YFSETQ. Based on the CDR3 plus reference TRBV5-1 and TRBJ2-5, the full variable domain is KAGVTQTPRYLIKTRGQQVTLSCSPISGHRSVSWYQQTPGQGLQFLFEYFSETQRNKGNFPGRFSGRQFSNSRSEMNVSTLELGDSALYLCASSLLLADPETRYFGPGTRLLVL.

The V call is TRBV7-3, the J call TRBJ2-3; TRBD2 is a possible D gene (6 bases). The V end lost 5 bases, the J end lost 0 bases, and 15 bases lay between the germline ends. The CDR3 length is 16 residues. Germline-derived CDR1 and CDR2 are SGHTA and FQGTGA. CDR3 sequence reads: CASSGSSGSSTDTQYF. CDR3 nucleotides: TGTGCCAGCAGCGGAAGTAGCGGTTCTAGCACAGATACGCAGTATTTT.